The 19 T cell receptor beta chains listed next were all sequenced from one sample in a study of shared clonotypes between healthy human individuals. Repertoires were generated with immunoSEQ multiplex PCR, while TCRdb's copy carries only in-frame clones and drops some. The top ten clones hold about 0.06% of a sample with around 600,000 clones, around 97% of them seen once. Sequencing used naive CD4+ T cells sorted from blood. Subset described: CD45RA+ positively selected. The origin of the receptors is a woman younger than 45 in good health.

The table lists this clone with a count of one. The chain combines TRBV29-1 with TRBJ1-4; D is possibly TRBD1 (6 bases). The V end was cut by 5 bases, the J end by 6 bases, with 10 bases between. The germline V gene encodes CDR1 SQVTM and CDR2 ANQGSEA. This CDR3 is 12 amino acids long. CDR3 sequence: CSVLDRDEKLFF. The CDR3 bases are TGCAGCGTTTTGGACAGAGATGAAAAACTGTTTTTT.

V and J are TRBV6-6 and TRBJ1-2, with TRBD1 identical over 9 bases. The CDR3 is made up of 13 amino acids. CDR1 is MNHNY, CDR2 SVGAGI, per germline (reference sequence). V shed 6 bases and J 4 bases; nucleotides not matched to a gene: 3. CDR3 sequence (DNA): TGTGCCAGCAGAGACAGGGGGGGCTATGGCTACACCTTC. It yields the protein CASRDRGGYGYTF.

This chain uses TRBV28 with TRBJ2-3, with D tentatively TRBD2 (5 bases). V lost 5 bases, J lost 4 bases, and 19 bases lay in between. The CDR3 sequence is 16 residues long. The germline V gene encodes CDR1 MDHEN and CDR2 SYDVKM. The CDR3, as DNA: TGTGCCAGCAGTCCCCCTATAGGCGGAGGACCAGATACGCAGTATTTT. This codes for CASSPPIGGGPDTQYF. The full variable domain, in which reference TRBV28 and TRBJ2-3 provide the parts outside the CDR3, is DVKVTQSSRYLVKRTGEKVFLECVQDMDHENMFWYRQDPGLGLRLIYFSYDVKMKEKGDIPEGYSVSREKKERFSLILESASTNQTSMYLCASSPPIGGGPDTQYFGPGTRLTVL.

This clone has only a few counts. V gene TRBV13 combines with J gene TRBJ2-7; no clear D. The ends were cut back, 2 bases at V and 2 bases at J, with 7 bases in the middle. Germline lookup yields CDR1 PRHDT and CDR2 FYEKMQ (reference sequence). The CDR3 has 13 residues. The CDR3 DNA reads TGTGCCAGCAGCTTAAGGCGGACCTACGAGCAGTACTTC. This gives the protein CASSLRRTYEQYF.

For the CDR3, the DNA is TGTGCCACCAGCAGAGACGGTGGCAGGGGTGAGCAGTTCTTC. This translates into CATSRDGGRGEQFF. The chain uses TRBV15 and TRBJ2-1; a weak D match, TRBD1 (6 bases). Germline assignment: CDR1 LNHNV and CDR2 YYDKDF (reference sequence). V was clipped by 0 bases and J by 9 bases, with 12 bases between them. The CDR3 is 14 amino acids.

The chain joins TRBV5-8 to TRBJ2-3; D might be TRBD2 (6 bases). Trimming shortened V by 4 bases and J by 0 bases, and 12 bases separated the two germline ends. This CDR3 spans 15 amino acids. The germline V gene has CDR1 SGHTS and CDR2 YDEGEE. The CDR3: CASSPAGRSTDTQYF. CDR3 nucleotide sequence: TGTGCCAGCAGCCCGGCCGGGAGAAGCACAGATACGCAGTATTTT. The full variable domain, in which reference TRBV5-8 and TRBJ2-3 provide the parts outside the CDR3, is EAGVTQSPTHLIKTRGQQATLRCSPISGHTSVYWYQQALGLGLQFLLWYDEGEERNRGNFPPRFSGRQFPNYSSELNVNALELEDSALYLCASSPAGRSTDTQYFGPGTRLTVL.

The rearrangement links TRBV30 to TRBJ1-4, with 8 bases identical to TRBD1. The CDR3 loop spans 15 amino acids. V lost 0 bases and J lost 8; bases outside the gene matches: 8. Germline V CDR1 and CDR2: GTSNPN, SVGIG (reference sequence). The CDR3 DNA reads TGTGCCTGGAGTGTACGAGGACAGGGCAGGGAAAAACTGTTTTTT. As protein: CAWSVRGQGREKLFF.

The chain joins TRBV5-4 to TRBJ1-3; no reliable D call. This CDR3 is built from 12 residues. Germline loops: CDR1 SGHNT, CDR2 YYREEE (reference sequence). V lost 3 bases and J lost 4, with 5 bases in between. CDR3 in DNA: TGTGCCAGCAGCTCTCCAGGAAACACCATATATTTT. It is translated as CASSSPGNTIYF.

This clone was counted a single time. The J gene is TRBJ2-3, the V gene TRBV5-4; a weak D match, TRBD1 (5 bases). The CDR3 is 13 amino acids. Trimming pared 0 bases from V and 4 bases from J, leaving 6 bases between. Germline values: CDR1 SGHNT, CDR2 YYREEE (reference sequence). CDR3 nucleotide sequence: TGTGCCAGCAGCTTGGGACAGTCAGATACGCAGTATTTT. This encodes CASSLGQSDTQYF.

The chain's CDR3 is CASSYPDRNTEAFF. The CDR3 DNA is TGTGCCAGCAGTTACCCGGACAGGAACACTGAAGCTTTCTTT. The chain couples TRBV6-6 to TRBJ1-1, with D possibly being TRBD1 (6 bases). The germline V gene encodes CDR1 MNHNY and CDR2 SVGAGI (reference sequence). The V end was cut by 2 bases, the J end by 1 base, with 8 bases between. The CDR3 spans 14 residues.

The gene calls are TRBV7-9 and TRBJ1-5; 7 nucleotides align to TRBD1. The junction had 8 bases not matched to a gene; V was cut back by 4 bases and J by 8 bases. This CDR3 is 14 amino acids long. Germline V CDR1 and CDR2: SEHNR, FQNEAQ (reference sequence). In nucleotides, the CDR3 is TGTGCCAGCAGCTACGACAGGGTAATTGAGCCCCAGCATTTT. Translated: CASSYDRVIEPQHF.

The gene calls are TRBV7-8 and TRBJ2-1; 7 bases are a match to TRBD1. The CDR3 has 17 amino acids. Trimming at V came to 8 bases and at J to 7 bases, leaving 20 bases not matched to a gene. The V gene's germline CDR1 is SGHVS and CDR2 FQNEAQ. The DNA for the CDR3 is TGTGCCAGCGTCAACTCCCACAGGGGACGCCCTGTTAATGAGCAGTTCTTC. Its translation is CASVNSHRGRPVNEQFF.

V and J are TRBV9 and TRBJ2-4, with D possibly being TRBD2 (5 bases). Looked up from germline, CDR1 is SGDLS and CDR2 is YYNGEE. The CDR3 is made up of 14 amino acids. Deletions cut 0 bases from V and 7 bases from J, with 11 bases between. The CDR3 coding sequence is TGTGCCAGCAGCGTAGGGCTAGCCGGCAACATTCAGTACTTC. Translation gives CASSVGLAGNIQYF.

This chain connects TRBV4-1 to TRBJ1-5; D is possibly TRBD1 (5 bases). Germline loops: CDR1 MGHRA, CDR2 YSYEKL. V was trimmed by 1 base and J by 8 bases, leaving 6 bases between them. CDR3 size: 12 residues. The CDR3 loop reads CASSQVGEPQHF. The DNA for the CDR3 is TGCGCCAGCAGCCAAGTGGGGGAGCCCCAGCATTTT.

This sequence joins TRBV13 and TRBJ2-1; 11 bases fit TRBD2. The CDR3 has 21 residues. The V segment lost 1 base and the J segment 5 bases; nucleotides outside the gene matches: 19. Germline CDR1 PRHDT, CDR2 FYEKMQ (reference sequence). CDR3 residues: CASSLDTGLVLAGVNNNEQFF. The CDR3 DNA reads TGTGCCAGCAGCTTAGATACGGGTTTGGTACTAGCGGGAGTTAATAACAATGAGCAGTTCTTC.

The CDR3 loop reads CASSGGLAGGKNIQYF. For the CDR3, the DNA is TGTGCCAGCAGTGGAGGACTAGCGGGCGGGAAAAACATTCAGTACTTC. This chain links TRBV27 with TRBJ2-4; 11 nucleotides align to TRBD2. Per germline, CDR1 MNHEY and CDR2 SMNVEV (reference sequence). V was pared by 5 bases and J by 4 bases, with 7 bases of the junction left unmatched. The CDR3 has 16 amino acids.

The V and J genes are TRBV2 and TRBJ1-5; 11 bases are a match to TRBD1. The CDR3 sequence is 16 residues long. Trimming cost V 3 bases and J 5 bases; bases outside gene matches: 6. Germline V gene sequence: CDR1 SNHLY, CDR2 FYNNEI. CDR3 region: CASSERTGGFHQPQHF. The CDR3 DNA reads TGTGCCAGCAGTGAGCGGACAGGGGGCTTTCATCAGCCCCAGCATTTT.

This chain joins TRBV18 and TRBJ1-1; a possible D gene is TRBD1 (5 bases). Per the germline V gene, CDR1 is KGHSH and CDR2 is LQKENI. This CDR3 has 15 residues. Trimming left V 3 bases short and J 0 bases short, with 11 bases between. Here the CDR3 DNA reads TGTGCCAGCTCACCTTCGACAGTCATGAACACTGAAGCTTTCTTT. Translated: CASSPSTVMNTEAFF.

For the CDR3, the DNA is TGTGCCACCAGCCCCCCGGACAGGGGGTCCTATGGCTACACCTTC. Its translation: CATSPPDRGSYGYTF. V gene TRBV15 combines with J gene TRBJ1-2, with TRBD1 identical over 10 bases. The CDR3 extends over 15 amino acids. Germline V gene lookup returns CDR1 LNHNV and CDR2 YYDKDF (reference sequence). V gave up 5 bases and J gave up 4 bases; unmatched junction bases: 7.